The following is a T cell receptor beta chain sequence with its context. No antigen is known for it. The data belong to a study of cytomegalovirus exposure and HLA in healthy donors. Study-wide results and caveats: As a later analysis revealed, most CMV-associated TCR beta chains appeared HLA-restricted. High sensitivity and specificity were reportedly achieved when the classifier diagnosed cytomegalovirus status. CMV serostatus was the only recorded immune exposure for donors. A previous analysis found most TCR beta V segments productive roughly 87% or roughly 30% of the time.

The germline V gene has CDR1 LGHNA and CDR2 YNFKEQ. The V gene end was trimmed by 0 bases and the J gene end by 10 bases; junction bases not matched to a gene: 6. The CDR3 runs to 14 residues. 60 Vbeta and 13 Jbeta primers were used in PCR. Method: immunoSEQ multiplex PCR; TCRdb's copy keeps in-frame clones and lacks some. The table includes more than 150,000 clones, 77% detected once. The chain links TRBV4-2 to TRBJ2-1; TRBD2 aligns across 7 bases. This receptor was identified in a man aged 18 to 30 in good health and CMV-seronegative. The sequenced material came from PBMCs. CDR3 DNA: TGTGCCAGCAGCCAAGAGAGGCTTAGCGGGGAGCAGTTCTTC. Translation: CASSQERLSGEQFF.